Below, 5 T cell receptor beta chains from the same sample are listed, as sequenced in a study of blood T cell repertoires in COVID-19. The table came from immunoSEQ multiplex PCR; TCRdb's copy has only in-frame clones and leaves some out. The data hold 150,000 to 200,000 clones, with 79% observed a single time. Sequencing used peripheral blood. The receptors were gathered from a woman in her sixties with COVID-19, enrolled during active disease.

V and J are TRBV5-1 and TRBJ2-1; tentative D call: TRBD2 (5 bases). CDR1 is SGHRS, CDR2 YFSETQ, per germline. Between the trimmed V and J ends, which lost 5 bases and 0 bases, there was a span of 12 bases. The CDR3 contains 15 residues. Written as DNA, the CDR3 is TGCGCCAGCAGTTCGGACTTAAGCTCCTACAATGAGCAGTTCTTC. Its translation: CASSSDLSSYNEQFF.

The J gene is TRBJ2-7, the V gene TRBV6-2 or TRBV6-3, with 8 bases lining up with TRBD2. Germline assignment: CDR1 MNHEY and CDR2 SVGEGT. V lost 6 bases to trimming and J lost 3 bases; unmatched junction nucleotides: 7. The CDR3 totals 14 residues. The DNA for the CDR3 is TGTGCCAGCAGCCGGTCTCTAGCGGGCTACGAGCAGTACTTC. It specifies CASSRSLAGYEQYF.

This chain uses TRBV9 with TRBJ1-6; perhaps TRBD1 as D (5 bases). Germline CDR1 is SGDLS and CDR2 is YYNGEE. Trimming stripped 3 bases from V and 5 bases from J, with 12 bases between. This CDR3 has 15 residues. The chain's CDR3 is CASSARGGDNSPLHF. DNA of the CDR3: TGTGCCAGCAGCGCCCGGGGGGGGGATAATTCACCCCTCCACTTT.

J is TRBJ2-1 and V is TRBV7-2, with D perhaps TRBD1 (5 bases). V lost 5 bases and J lost 0, with 11 bases in between. CDR1 and CDR2 (germline): SGHTA, FQGNSA. This CDR3 is built from 15 residues. DNA of the CDR3: TGTGCCAGCAGCCTCGACAGCAACTCCTACAATGAGCAGTTCTTC. It codes for CASSLDSNSYNEQFF.

CDR3 DNA sequence: TGTGCCAGCAGTGTTAGACAGGGACCCACCATGAGCGAGCAGTACGTC. This gives the protein CASSVRQGPTMSEQYV. This chain connects TRBV2 to TRBJ2-7, with 7 bases that match TRBD1. CDR3 length equals 16 residues. CDR1 and CDR2 from the germline V gene are SNHLY and FYNNEI. With V trimmed by 4 bases and J by 6 bases, 15 bases remained unmatched.